This record looks at one T cell receptor (beta chain) sequence and its context. Its antigen is not known. Assay used: immunoSEQ multiplex PCR; TCRdb lists only in-frame clones, some missing. Here the sample spans 65,000 or so clones, approximately 86% being singletons. This record belongs to a study of OX40 agonist ivuxolimab in advanced cancers. The overall study: Clinicians treated patients with ivuxolimab, an agonistic anti-OX40 (CD134) antibody. Each dose-escalation patient presented with hepatocellular carcinoma, melanoma, renal cell or head and neck cancer. Study outcomes and limitations: In a subset of nonresponders, normalized T-cell clonal expansion was also low. Antigen specificity remained undetermined for the expanded peripheral T cells.

CDR1 SGDLS and CDR2 YYNGEE come from the germline V gene. V was pared by 0 bases and J by 3 bases, with 13 bases between. The CDR3 covers 16 residues. The J gene is TRBJ2-1, the V gene TRBV9; TRBD1 is a possible D gene (5 bases). The specimen was CD4+ or CD8+ T cells sorted from blood, collected in a trial of the OX40 agonist ivuxolimab. The source is an adult with an advanced solid tumor such as melanoma, head and neck, liver or kidney cancer. The CDR3 DNA follows: TGTGCCAGCAGCGTAGGTTCTACAGGCGTCTACAATGAGCAGTTCTTC. As protein: CASSVGSTGVYNEQFF.